These T cell receptor beta chains were read from a single sample in a study of blood T cell repertoires in COVID-19. TCRdb's table, derived via immunoSEQ multiplex PCR, lists solely in-frame clones and lacks some. The profile shows roughly 260,000 clones, about 90% of them singletons. Sequencing was carried out using peripheral blood. These receptors were collected from a person under 30 with COVID-19, enrolled during active disease. The CDR3 runs from the conserved cysteine through the conserved F or W. A D gene is named only where the DNA matches it firmly. Some rows have no size entry. The others give once, few or many, or a class for an expanded clone.

TGTGCCAGCAGGGTCAGACAGGGGCAAGAGACCCAGTACTTC	CASRVRQGQETQYF	TRBD1	-	TRBV6-5	TRBJ2-5
TGTGCCAGCAGGTCTGTTTGGGACTCAAATGGCTTT	CASRSVWDSNGF	-	-	TRBV6-5	TRBJ1-1
TGTGCCAGCAGCGGGCGGGACAGATCTAATTCCTACGAGCAGTACTTC	CASSGRDRSNSYEQYF	-	-	TRBV9	TRBJ2-7
TGTGCCAGCAGTGAAGTCCCAACTTATGGCTACACCTTC	CASSEVPTYGYTF	-	-	TRBV6-1	TRBJ1-2
TGTGCCAGCCCTAGCGGGAGGAACGCAGATACGCAGTATTTT	CASPSGRNADTQYF	TRBD2	-	TRBV9	TRBJ2-3
TGTGCCGTGGGGGGGACTAGCGATGCAGATACGCAGTATTTT	CAVGGTSDADTQYF	TRBD2	-	TRBV6-5	TRBJ2-3
TGTGCCACCAGCAGAGGGGGCGGGAGCTCCTACAATGAGCAGTTCTTC	CATSRGGGSSYNEQFF	TRBD2	-	TRBV15	TRBJ2-1
TGTGCCAGCAGCTGGCAGGCGGGCACTGAAGCTTTCTTT	CASSWQAGTEAFF	-	once	TRBV9	TRBJ1-1
TGTGCCAGCTCGGTGGCCGGGGAGCTGTTTTTT	CASSVAGELFF	-	-	TRBV12-3/TRBV12-4	TRBJ2-2
TGTGCCAGTAGGGACAGGGGAGGGGAGACCCAGTACTTC	CASRDRGGETQYF	TRBD1	-	TRBV19	TRBJ2-5
TGTGCCAGCAGTTTAGCGGGAGGCTCCTACAATGAGCAGTTCTTC	CASSLAGGSYNEQFF	TRBD2	-	TRBV27	TRBJ2-1
TGTGCCAGCAGCCAAGCATCCTACGAGCAGTACTTC	CASSQASYEQYF	-	-	TRBV3-1/TRBV3-2	TRBJ2-7
TGTGCCAGCAGCTTAGGAGATACGGGGACCCAGTACTTC	CASSLGDTGTQYF	-	-	TRBV11-3	TRBJ2-5
TGTGCCAGCAGTACTAGCGGGAGCAATGAGCAGTTCTTC	CASSTSGSNEQFF	TRBD2	-	TRBV12-3/TRBV12-4	TRBJ2-1
TGTGCCAGCAGTTACACCCCCGGGACAGGGGGCGAGGGAGTCTATCAGCCCCAGCATTTT	CASSYTPGTGGEGVYQPQHF	TRBD1	-	TRBV6-2/TRBV6-3	TRBJ1-5
TGTGCCAGCAGCTTACAATTTTCAGAGACCCAGTACTTC	CASSLQFSETQYF	-	-	TRBV7-6	TRBJ2-5
TGTGCCAGCAACCAGGGACAGGGGGAAGAGACCCAGTACTTC	CASNQGQGEETQYF	TRBD1	-	TRBV25-1	TRBJ2-5
TGCGCCAGCAGCTCCGAACAGGGAGGGCCCACAGATACGCAGTATTTT	CASSSEQGGPTDTQYF	-	-	TRBV5-1	TRBJ2-3
TGTGCCAGCAGCCGAGGGGGTGATGAGCAGTTCTTC	CASSRGGDEQFF	-	once	TRBV6-5	TRBJ2-1
TGTGCCAGCAGTTGGACAGGGCGGACTGAAGCTTTCTTT	CASSWTGRTEAFF	TRBD1	once	TRBV7-9	TRBJ1-1
TGTGCCAGCAGCCCCCTAACAGCGTCCGGCGGGAATTCACCCCTCCACTTT	CASSPLTASGGNSPLHF	-	-	TRBV6-2/TRBV6-3	TRBJ1-6
TGCGCCAGCAGCTTAAATGGAGCGAGGGTGGGCTACACCTTC	CASSLNGARVGYTF	-	-	TRBV5-1	TRBJ1-2
TGTGCCAGCAGTCGGCAGGGTAGCAATCAGCCCCAGCATTTT	CASSRQGSNQPQHF	-	-	TRBV27	TRBJ1-5
TGTGCCAGCAGCCCCGAGACAGCGACTTACTACGAGCAGTACTTC	CASSPETATYYEQYF	-	-	TRBV6-5	TRBJ2-7
TGCGCCAGCAGCCAAGATGCGGTTTCGAATTCACCCCTCCACTTT	CASSQDAVSNSPLHF	-	-	TRBV4-1	TRBJ1-6
TGTGCCTGGAGTGTACTTCTAGGGGGGGACACTGAAGCTTTCTTT	CAWSVLLGGDTEAFF	-	-	TRBV30	TRBJ1-1
TGTGCCAGCAGCAAGACAGGGGGCTATGGCTACACCTTC	CASSKTGGYGYTF	TRBD1	-	TRBV7-8	TRBJ1-2
TGTGCCAGCAGCCCGGCGGCATGGGAGACCCAGTACTTC	CASSPAAWETQYF	-	-	TRBV5-4	TRBJ2-5
TGTGCCAGCTCACCACCGAGCGGGCCTTCCTACAATGAGCAGTTCTTC	CASSPPSGPSYNEQFF	-	once	TRBV18	TRBJ2-1
TGTGCCAGCAGGGTCACAGGGGCTAGTAATGAAAAACTGTTTTTT	CASRVTGASNEKLFF	TRBD1	once	TRBV2	TRBJ1-4
TGTGCCAGCTCACCAGACAGAGATCAGCCCCAGCATTTT	CASSPDRDQPQHF	-	-	TRBV18	TRBJ1-5
TGTGCCAGCAGCTCTACTACTATGCCGGGAGAGTACTTC	CASSSTTMPGEYF	-	-	TRBV7-9	TRBJ2-7
TGCGCCAGCAGCCATGGGACAGGGGGGTCCTACGAGCAGTACTTC	CASSHGTGGSYEQYF	TRBD1	-	TRBV4-1	TRBJ2-7
TGTGCCACCAGTGACCCTCTAGCTACGCAGTATTTT	CATSDPLATQYF	-	-	TRBV24-1	TRBJ2-3
TGTGCCAGCACCCAAGAGTCACTAGCGGGAGGTCTAGAGCAGTTCTTC	CASTQESLAGGLEQFF	TRBD2	-	TRBV9	TRBJ2-1
TGTGCCAGCAGTCCGACAGGGGGTAGCAATCAGCCCCAGCATTTT	CASSPTGGSNQPQHF	TRBD1	-	TRBV6-5	TRBJ1-5
TGTGCCAGCAGCGTAACCGGGACTAGCGGGAATGAGCAGTTCTTC	CASSVTGTSGNEQFF	TRBD2	-	TRBV9	TRBJ2-1
TGTGCCAGCAGCGTAGGGCCAACTCCGGGTCAGCCCCAGCATTTT	CASSVGPTPGQPQHF	-	-	TRBV9	TRBJ1-5
TGTGCCAGCAGTGGCACGGGAGGAAGCTCTGGAAACACCATATATTTT	CASSGTGGSSGNTIYF	-	-	TRBV2	TRBJ1-3
TGTGCCAGCAGTCGATCCGGGACTAGCGGCAATGAGCAGTTCTTC	CASSRSGTSGNEQFF	TRBD2	-	TRBV3-1/TRBV3-2	TRBJ2-1
TGTGCCATCAGTGGCGGGACCACAGATACGCAGTATTTT	CAISGGTTDTQYF	-	-	TRBV10-3	TRBJ2-3
TGTGCCAGCAGCTTCCGCAGGGGGCACCAGCAGCCCCAGCATTTT	CASSFRRGHQQPQHF	TRBD1	-	TRBV5-6	TRBJ1-5
TGTGCCAGCAGTTACTCATTTAAAGAGCAGTACTTC	CASSYSFKEQYF	-	-	TRBV6-2/TRBV6-3	TRBJ2-7
TGTGCCAGCAGTGGGAAGACAGGGGTGACCTATAATTCACCCCTCCACTTT	CASSGKTGVTYNSPLHF	TRBD1	-	TRBV6-1	TRBJ1-6
TGTGCCAGCAGCCTAGGGACTAGCGTCAATGAGCAGTTCTTC	CASSLGTSVNEQFF	TRBD2	-	TRBV11-3	TRBJ2-1
TGTGCCAGCATAGATAATAATTCACCCCTCCACTTT	CASIDNNSPLHF	-	-	TRBV28	TRBJ1-6
TGTGCCAGTTCGGATTTCAGGAATGAAAAACTGTTTTTT	CASSDFRNEKLFF	-	-	TRBV6-5	TRBJ1-4
TGTGCCAGTAGTTGGCCGGGACAGTATAACGAGCAGTACTTC	CASSWPGQYNEQYF	TRBD1	-	TRBV19	TRBJ2-7
TGTGCCAGCAGTTGGGAGGGTAGTTTCTACGAGCAGTACTTC	CASSWEGSFYEQYF	TRBD2	-	TRBV28	TRBJ2-7
TGTGCCAGCAGCGACATGATGGGTAGCGGGGCCACAGATACGCAGTATTTT	CASSDMMGSGATDTQYF	TRBD2	-	TRBV5-6	TRBJ2-3
TGTGCCAGCACACTACGACTGACTAGCGGGAGTCATCTGTTTTTT	CASTLRLTSGSHLFF	TRBD2	-	TRBV13	TRBJ2-2